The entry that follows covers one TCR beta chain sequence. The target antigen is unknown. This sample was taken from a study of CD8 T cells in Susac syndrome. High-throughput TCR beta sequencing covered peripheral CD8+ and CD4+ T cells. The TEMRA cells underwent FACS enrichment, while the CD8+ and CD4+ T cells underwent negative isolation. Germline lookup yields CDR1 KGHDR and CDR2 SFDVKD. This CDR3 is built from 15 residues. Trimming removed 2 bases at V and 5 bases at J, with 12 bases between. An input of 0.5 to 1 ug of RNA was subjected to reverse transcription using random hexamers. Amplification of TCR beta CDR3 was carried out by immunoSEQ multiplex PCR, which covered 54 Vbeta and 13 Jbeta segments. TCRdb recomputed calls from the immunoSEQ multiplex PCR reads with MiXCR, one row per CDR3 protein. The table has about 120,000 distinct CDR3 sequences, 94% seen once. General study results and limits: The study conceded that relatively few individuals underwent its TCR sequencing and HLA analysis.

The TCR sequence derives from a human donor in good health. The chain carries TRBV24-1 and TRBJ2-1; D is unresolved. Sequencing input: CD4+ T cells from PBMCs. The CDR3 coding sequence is TGTGCCACCAGTGATTCGTCGTCCTGGGACAATGAGCAGTTCTTC. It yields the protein CATSDSSSWDNEQFF.